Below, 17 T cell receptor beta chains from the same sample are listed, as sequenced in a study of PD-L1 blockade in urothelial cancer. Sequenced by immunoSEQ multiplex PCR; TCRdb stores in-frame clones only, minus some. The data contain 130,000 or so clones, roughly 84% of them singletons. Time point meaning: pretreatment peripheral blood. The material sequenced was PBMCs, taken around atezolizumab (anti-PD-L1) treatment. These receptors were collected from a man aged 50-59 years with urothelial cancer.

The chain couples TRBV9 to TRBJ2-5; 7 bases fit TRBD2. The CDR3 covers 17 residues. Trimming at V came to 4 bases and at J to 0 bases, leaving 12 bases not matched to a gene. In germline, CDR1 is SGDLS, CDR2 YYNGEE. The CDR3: CASSPGRGVGYQETQYF. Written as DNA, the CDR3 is TGTGCCAGCAGCCCAGGCCGGGGGGTCGGGTACCAAGAGACCCAGTACTTC.

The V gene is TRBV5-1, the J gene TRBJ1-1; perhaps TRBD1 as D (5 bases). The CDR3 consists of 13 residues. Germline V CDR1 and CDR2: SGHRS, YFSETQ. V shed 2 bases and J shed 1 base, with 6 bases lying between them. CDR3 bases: TGCGCCAGCAGCTTTACAGGGAACACTGAAGCTTTCTTT. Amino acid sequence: CASSFTGNTEAFF.

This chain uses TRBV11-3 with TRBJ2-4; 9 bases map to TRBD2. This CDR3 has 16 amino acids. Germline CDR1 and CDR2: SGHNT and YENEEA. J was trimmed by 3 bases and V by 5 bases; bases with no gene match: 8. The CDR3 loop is CASSPSEREVKNIQYF. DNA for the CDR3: TGTGCCAGCAGCCCGTCGGAGCGGGAGGTCAAAAACATTCAGTACTTC. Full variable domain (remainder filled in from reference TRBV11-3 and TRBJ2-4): EAGVVQSPRYKIIEKKQPVAFWCNPISGHNTLYWYLQNLGQGPELLIRYENEEAVDDSQLPKDRFSAERLKGVDSTLKIQPAELGDSAVYLCASSPSEREVKNIQYFGAGTRLSVL.

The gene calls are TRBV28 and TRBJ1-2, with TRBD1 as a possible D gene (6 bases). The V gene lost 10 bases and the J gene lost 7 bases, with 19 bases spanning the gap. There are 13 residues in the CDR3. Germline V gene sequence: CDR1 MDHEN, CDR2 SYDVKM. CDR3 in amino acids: CAIPSGADGGYTF. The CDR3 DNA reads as TGTGCCATCCCGTCAGGGGCAGATGGTGGCTACACCTTC.

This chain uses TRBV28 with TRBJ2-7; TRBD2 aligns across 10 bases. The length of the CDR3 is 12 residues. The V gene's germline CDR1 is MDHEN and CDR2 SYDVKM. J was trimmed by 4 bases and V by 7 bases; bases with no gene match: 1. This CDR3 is CASKLAGYEQYF. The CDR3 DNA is TGTGCCAGCAAACTAGCGGGGTACGAGCAGTACTTC.

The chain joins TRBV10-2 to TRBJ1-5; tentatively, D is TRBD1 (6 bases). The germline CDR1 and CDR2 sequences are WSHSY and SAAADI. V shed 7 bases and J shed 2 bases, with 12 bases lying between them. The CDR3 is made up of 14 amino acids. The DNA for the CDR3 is TGCGCCAGCACGGGGGGCCCGGGCAATCAGCCCCAGCATTTT. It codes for CASTGGPGNQPQHF.

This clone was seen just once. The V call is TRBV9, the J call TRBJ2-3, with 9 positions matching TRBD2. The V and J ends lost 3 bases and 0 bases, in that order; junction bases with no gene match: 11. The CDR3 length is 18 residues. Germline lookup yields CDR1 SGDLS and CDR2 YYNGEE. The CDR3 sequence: CASSATSGARVSTDTQYF. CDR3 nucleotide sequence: TGTGCCAGCAGCGCGACTAGCGGAGCCCGTGTAAGCACAGATACGCAGTATTTT.

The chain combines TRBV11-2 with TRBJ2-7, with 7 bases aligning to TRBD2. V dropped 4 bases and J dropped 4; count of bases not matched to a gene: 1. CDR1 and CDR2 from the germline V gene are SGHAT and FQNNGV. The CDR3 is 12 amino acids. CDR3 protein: CASSSSGYEQYF. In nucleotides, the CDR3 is TGTGCCAGCAGCTCTAGCGGATACGAGCAGTACTTC.

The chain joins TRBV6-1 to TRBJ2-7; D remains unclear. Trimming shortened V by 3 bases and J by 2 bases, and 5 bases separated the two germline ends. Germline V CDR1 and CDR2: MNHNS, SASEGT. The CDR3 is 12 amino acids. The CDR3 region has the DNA TGTGCCAGCAGTGAGAGAACCTACGAGCAGTACTTC. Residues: CASSERTYEQYF.

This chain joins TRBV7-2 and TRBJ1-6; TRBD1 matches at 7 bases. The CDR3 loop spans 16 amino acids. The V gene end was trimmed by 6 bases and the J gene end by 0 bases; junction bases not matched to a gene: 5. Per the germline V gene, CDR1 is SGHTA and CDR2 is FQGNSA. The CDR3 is CASRYRGSSYNSPLHF. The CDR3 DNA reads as TGTGCCAGCAGATACAGGGGAAGCTCCTATAATTCACCCCTCCACTTT.

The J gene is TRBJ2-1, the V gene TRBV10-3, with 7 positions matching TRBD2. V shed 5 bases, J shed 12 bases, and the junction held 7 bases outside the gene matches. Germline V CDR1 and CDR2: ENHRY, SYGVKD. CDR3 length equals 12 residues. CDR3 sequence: CAISRAPGGQFF. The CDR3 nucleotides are TGTGCCATCAGTCGGGCCCCGGGAGGGCAGTTCTTC.

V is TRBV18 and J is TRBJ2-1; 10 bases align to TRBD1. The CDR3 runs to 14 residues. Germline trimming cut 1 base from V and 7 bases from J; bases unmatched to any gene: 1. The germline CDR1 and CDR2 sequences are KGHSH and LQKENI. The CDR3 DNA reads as TGTGCCAGCTCACCACGGACAGGGGGGAATGAGCAGTTCTTC. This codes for CASSPRTGGNEQFF.

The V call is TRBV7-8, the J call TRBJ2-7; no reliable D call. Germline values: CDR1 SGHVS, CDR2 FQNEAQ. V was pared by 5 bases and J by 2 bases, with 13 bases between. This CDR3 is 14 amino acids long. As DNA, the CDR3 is TGTGCCAGCAGCCTAGTCCCAGGTGCCTACGAGCAGTACTTC. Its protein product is CASSLVPGAYEQYF.

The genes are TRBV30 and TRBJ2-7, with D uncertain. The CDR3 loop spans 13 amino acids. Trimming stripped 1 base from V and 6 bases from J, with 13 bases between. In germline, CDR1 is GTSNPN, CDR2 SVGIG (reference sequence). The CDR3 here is CAWSAGLFFEQYF. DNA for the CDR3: TGTGCCTGGAGTGCGGGTCTTTTCTTCGAGCAGTACTTC.

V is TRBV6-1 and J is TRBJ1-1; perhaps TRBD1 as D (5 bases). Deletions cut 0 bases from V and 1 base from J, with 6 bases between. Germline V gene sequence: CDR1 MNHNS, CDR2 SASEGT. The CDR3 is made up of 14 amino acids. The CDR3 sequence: CASSEAGENTEAFF. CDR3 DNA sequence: TGTGCCAGCAGTGAAGCAGGGGAGAACACTGAAGCTTTCTTT.

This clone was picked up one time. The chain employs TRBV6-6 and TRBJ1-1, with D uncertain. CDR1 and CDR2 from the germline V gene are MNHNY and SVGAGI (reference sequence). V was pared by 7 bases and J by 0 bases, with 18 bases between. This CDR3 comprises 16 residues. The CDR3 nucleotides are TGTGCCAGCACTCAGGCAGGAAGCAGCTTGAACACTGAAGCTTTCTTT. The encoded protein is CASTQAGSSLNTEAFF.

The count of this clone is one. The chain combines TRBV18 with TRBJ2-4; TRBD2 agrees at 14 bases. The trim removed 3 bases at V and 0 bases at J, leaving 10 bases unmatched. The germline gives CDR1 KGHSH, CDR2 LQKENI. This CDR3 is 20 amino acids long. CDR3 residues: CASSPRKGLAGGLAKNIQYF. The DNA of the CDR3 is TGTGCCAGCTCACCGAGAAAAGGACTAGCGGGAGGACTAGCCAAAAACATTCAGTACTTC.